Below, 14 T cell receptor beta chains from the same sample are listed, as sequenced in a study of shared clonotypes between healthy human individuals. It was CD45RO-negative cells, positively selected for CCR7, that made up naive CD8 cells, with terminally differentiated effector memory CD45RA+ cells excluded. Libraries were prepared by immunoSEQ multiplex PCR; TCRdb keeps only in-frame clonotypes and omits some of them. The sample has over 2,000,000 clones; 93% are singletons. The sequenced sample was naive CD8+ T cells from PBMCs. All receptors come from a man between 18 and 29 years old in good health. Some clones in this sample may be carry-over from other donors' samples.

In regard to this clone: Other nucleotide sequences in the sample specify the same CDR3. This chain links TRBV27 with TRBJ1-2; 8 positions match TRBD1. J was trimmed by 4 bases and V by 4 bases; bases with no gene match: 8. CDR1 MNHEY and CDR2 SMNVEV come from the germline V gene (reference sequence). The length of the CDR3 is 15 residues. The DNA for the CDR3 is TGTGCCAGCAGTTCCTCAGGGGGCGCGGGCTATGGCTACACCTTC. Translation gives CASSSSGGAGYGYTF.

This clone came up once. The J gene is TRBJ2-3, the V gene TRBV9; tentative D call: TRBD1 (6 bases). Trimming removed 0 bases from V and 2 bases from J, with 10 bases in between. The germline gives CDR1 SGDLS, CDR2 YYNGEE. The CDR3 contains 15 residues. The CDR3 reads CASSVETGSTDTQYF. In DNA form, the CDR3 reads TGTGCCAGCAGCGTAGAGACAGGATCCACAGATACGCAGTATTTT.

This chain joins TRBV27 and TRBJ2-7; 8 nucleotides agree with TRBD2. Trimming at V came to 5 bases and at J to 5 bases, leaving 11 bases not matched to a gene. The CDR3 contains 15 residues. Germline CDR1 is MNHEY and CDR2 is SMNVEV (reference sequence). The CDR3 nucleotides are TGTGCCAGCAGTCTAGGCGTAGCGGGACTGAACGAGCAGTACTTC. Protein: CASSLGVAGLNEQYF.

CDR3 amino acids: CASRPVPGSNQPQHF. In DNA, the CDR3 is TGCGCCAGCAGACCTGTCCCGGGAAGCAATCAGCCCCAGCATTTT. The chain joins TRBV4-1 to TRBJ1-5; D remains ambiguous. CDR1 and CDR2 (germline): MGHRA, YSYEKL. Deletions cut 6 bases from V and 1 base from J, with 13 bases between. CDR3 length: 15 residues.

The rearrangement joins TRBV28 to TRBJ2-3; 8 positions agree with TRBD2. Germline values: CDR1 MDHEN, CDR2 SYDVKM. This CDR3 has 16 residues. V lost 2 bases, J lost 4 bases, and 8 bases stayed unmatched. The CDR3 protein is CASSLLPGGLADTQYF. CDR3 sequence (DNA): TGTGCCAGCAGTTTACTACCGGGAGGGCTGGCAGATACGCAGTATTTT.

This chain uses TRBV27 with TRBJ2-7; D is uncertain. In germline, CDR1 is MNHEY, CDR2 SMNVEV (reference sequence). The CDR3 sequence is 14 residues long. V lost 3 bases and J 1 base, leaving 10 bases between the germline ends. The CDR3 DNA reads as TGTGCCAGCAGTTTCGCCGTCGGGTCCTACGAGCAGTACTTC. It yields the protein CASSFAVGSYEQYF.

The chain combines TRBV15 with TRBJ2-5; D not certain. V lost 3 bases to trimming and J lost 0 bases, with 5 bases between them. CDR1 is LNHNV and CDR2 is YYDKDF in the germline V gene (reference sequence). The CDR3 spans 13 residues. CDR3 sequence (DNA): TGTGCCACCAGCAGTCTACACCAAGAGACCCAGTACTTC. Translating it yields CATSSLHQETQYF.

The rearrangement uses TRBV19 and TRBJ2-7, with 9 bases matching TRBD1. Germline-derived CDR1 and CDR2 are LNHDA and SQIVND (reference sequence). J lost 3 bases, V lost 3 bases, and 6 bases had no gene match. The CDR3 sequence is 15 residues long. The CDR3 is CASSIGTGNFYEQYF. In DNA, the CDR3 is TGTGCCAGTAGTATCGGGACAGGGAATTTCTACGAGCAGTACTTC.

CDR3 in DNA: TGTGCCAGCTGGGGGGCAGACACTTACCAAGGGGCCAACGTCCTGACTTTC. It is translated as CASWGADTYQGANVLTF. This sequence joins TRBV5-4 and TRBJ2-6; tentatively, D is TRBD1 or TRBD2 (6 bases each). The germline V and J ends were trimmed by 7 bases and 4 bases, with 21 bases remaining between them. Looked up from germline, CDR1 is SGHNT and CDR2 is YYREEE (reference sequence). The CDR3 loop spans 17 amino acids.

This rearrangement joins TRBV7-8 to TRBJ1-5, with D perhaps matching TRBD1 (5 bases). CDR3 length: 14 residues. V was shortened by 5 bases and J by 0 bases, with 8 bases between the two germline ends. CDR1 is SGHVS and CDR2 is FQNEAQ in the germline V gene. The CDR3 sequence: CASSSRVSNQPQHF. Written as DNA, the CDR3 is TGTGCCAGCAGCAGCAGGGTTAGCAATCAGCCCCAGCATTTT.

The genes are TRBV7-2 and TRBJ2-7; no firm D call. V lost 1 base to trimming and J lost 2 bases, with 12 bases between them. The V gene's germline CDR1 is SGHTA and CDR2 FQGNSA. CDR3 length: 15 residues. In nucleotides, the CDR3 is TGTGCCAGCAGCTTAGTTTATGGAGTTACCTACGAGCAGTACTTC. Protein product: CASSLVYGVTYEQYF.

This chain joins TRBV6-1 and TRBJ2-7, with no clear D. V was pared by 2 bases and J by 6 bases, with 11 bases between. The CDR3 loop spans 13 amino acids. Germline assignment: CDR1 MNHNS and CDR2 SASEGT. CDR3 coding DNA: TGTGCCAGCAGTGAACCGACTCGGCTCGAGCAGTACTTC. Translated: CASSEPTRLEQYF.

This chain connects TRBV2 to TRBJ2-5; D not resolved. V lost 7 bases and J 1 base, leaving 7 bases between the germline ends. This CDR3 spans 12 amino acids. The V gene's germline CDR1 is SNHLY and CDR2 FYNNEI. CDR3 nucleotide sequence: TGTGCCAGCATCCAACCCCAAGAGACCCAGTACTTC. This encodes CASIQPQETQYF.

This clone was detected only once. This chain connects TRBV9 to TRBJ1-3; D gene uncertain. CDR3 length: 15 residues. The germline V and J ends were trimmed by 1 base and 2 bases, with 10 bases remaining between them. Germline V CDR1 and CDR2: SGDLS, YYNGEE. The CDR3 reads CASSVLEAAGNTIYF. CDR3 nucleotide sequence: TGTGCCAGCAGCGTATTGGAGGCAGCTGGAAACACCATATATTTT.